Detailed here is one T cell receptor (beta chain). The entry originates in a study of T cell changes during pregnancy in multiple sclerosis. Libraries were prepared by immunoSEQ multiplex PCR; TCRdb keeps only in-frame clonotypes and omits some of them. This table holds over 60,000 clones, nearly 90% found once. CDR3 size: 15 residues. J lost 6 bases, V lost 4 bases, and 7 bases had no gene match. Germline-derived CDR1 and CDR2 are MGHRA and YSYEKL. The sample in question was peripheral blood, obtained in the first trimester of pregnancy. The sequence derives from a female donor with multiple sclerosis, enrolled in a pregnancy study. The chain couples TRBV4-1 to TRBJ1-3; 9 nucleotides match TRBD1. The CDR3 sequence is CASSLGDRVANTIYF. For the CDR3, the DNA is TGCGCCAGCAGCCTCGGGGACAGGGTAGCAAACACCATATATTTT.